This T cell receptor (beta chain) is drawn from a study of control samples from healthy donors and cancer patients. Generated by immunoSEQ multiplex PCR, the TCRdb table keeps only in-frame clones and is missing some. This listing includes roughly 190,000 clones. This CDR3 has 17 amino acids. The germline gives CDR1 LGHDT, CDR2 YNNKEL (reference sequence). J gave up 1 base and V 0 bases, and 6 bases lay outside the gene matches. Specimen: blood. This chain joins TRBV3-1 (or the pseudogene TRBV3-2) and TRBJ2-3, with 8 bases lining up with TRBD2. The TCR sequence derives from a woman aged 25-40 years in good health. The CDR3 loop is CASSQDFPLAGTDTQYF. CDR3 DNA: TGTGCCAGCAGCCAAGATTTCCCACTAGCGGGCACAGATACGCAGTATTTT.